A selection of T cell receptor beta chains follows, all from one sample in a study of blood T cell repertoires in COVID-19. The assay was immunoSEQ multiplex PCR, and TCRdb's table has in-frame clones only and misses some. The data contain 240,000 or so clones, approximately 82% of them singletons. Sequences were obtained from peripheral blood. The receptors derive from a woman aged 80 or older with acute or convalescent COVID-19. Each CDR3 is given with its conserved first and last residue. A D gene is named only where the DNA matches it firmly. The size of a clone is reported for some rows only, either as once, few or many, or as a class for expanded clones.

j_call	v_call	d_call	clone_size	cdr3_aa	cdr3_nt
TRBJ2-5	TRBV5-1	NA	NA	CASSESAGLQETQYF	TGCGCCAGCAGCGAGTCGGCAGGGCTTCAAGAGACCCAGTACTTC
TRBJ2-3	TRBV19	TRBD2	NA	CASSIVSLGSGGTTEDTQYF	TGTGCCAGTAGTATAGTATCCTTGGGGAGCGGGGGAACTACCGAGGATACGCAGTATTTT
TRBJ2-2	TRBV5-1	NA	NA	CASSLERGEVFF	TGCGCCAGCAGCTTGGAGCGCGGAGAGGTGTTTTTT
TRBJ1-6	TRBV7-9	TRBD1	NA	CASSSDRGGSPLHF	TGTGCCAGCAGCTCGGACAGGGGAGGATCACCCCTCCACTTT
TRBJ1-1	TRBV19	NA	few	CASSRSSGGNTEAFF	TGTGCCAGTAGTAGATCGTCCGGGGGAAACACTGAAGCTTTCTTT
TRBJ2-7	TRBV6-1	TRBD1	NA	CASSEGQGTLYEQYF	TGTGCCAGCAGTGAGGGACAGGGGACTTTGTACGAGCAGTACTTC
TRBJ1-2	TRBV9	TRBD1	NA	CASSRSARVDRAGVNYGYTF	TGTGCCAGCAGCAGGTCCGCTCGAGTGGACAGGGCCGGGGTTAACTATGGCTACACCTTC
TRBJ2-1	TRBV5-1	NA	NA	CASSVDGDEQFF	TGCGCCAGCAGCGTGGACGGGGATGAGCAGTTCTTC
TRBJ1-2	TRBV6-5	NA	NA	CASSYSASGGYGYTF	TGTGCCAGCAGTTACTCGGCCAGCGGGGGCTATGGCTACACCTTC
TRBJ2-7	TRBV10-3	TRBD1	NA	CAISESTGGDIYEQYF	TGTGCCATCAGTGAGTCGACAGGGGGCGATATCTACGAGCAGTACTTC
TRBJ2-2	TRBV29-1	TRBD2	NA	CSVRLAGVNTGELFF	TGCAGCGTTCGTTTGGCGGGGGTTAACACCGGGGAGCTGTTTTTT
TRBJ2-5	TRBV5-4	NA	NA	CASSAQTMLETQYF	TGTGCCAGCAGCGCCCAGACTATGCTAGAGACCCAGTACTTC
TRBJ2-7	TRBV7-2	NA	NA	CASSTGTRAEQYF	TGTGCCAGCAGCACCGGGACAAGAGCCGAGCAGTACTTC
TRBJ2-1	TRBV14	NA	NA	CASSPNYGAVSYNEQFF	TGTGCCAGCAGCCCAAACTATGGAGCGGTCTCCTACAATGAGCAGTTCTTC
TRBJ2-2	TRBV5-6	NA	NA	CASSLRETGELFF	TGTGCCAGCAGCTTGCGGGAGACCGGGGAGCTGTTTTTT
TRBJ2-1	TRBV4-3	TRBD2	once	CASSPGTSGRSYNEQFF	TGCGCCAGCAGCCCTGGGACTAGCGGGAGGAGCTACAATGAGCAGTTCTTC
TRBJ2-5	TRBV7-2	NA	NA	CASSLVRGIETQYF	TGTGCCAGCAGCTTAGTTCGAGGAATAGAGACCCAGTACTTC
TRBJ2-5	TRBV18	NA	NA	CASSMGLLGETQYF	TGTGCCAGCTCAATGGGACTCCTGGGGGAGACCCAGTACTTC